This T cell receptor (beta chain) was sequenced in a study of OX40 agonist ivuxolimab in advanced cancers. Study-wide results and limits: The antigens recognized by the expanded peripheral T cells, that is their antigen specificity, were not determined.

A word on this clone: What it binds is unknown. This sample also contains other DNA sequences that code for the same CDR3.

It was autoimmune disease history or systemic immunosuppression that excluded patients. The repertoire was sequenced with immunoSEQ multiplex PCR; TCRdb's copy has only in-frame clones and lacks some. This table holds some 43,000 clones, around nine tenths found once. In germline, CDR1 is GTSNPN, CDR2 SVGIG (reference sequence). The CDR3 runs to 11 residues. Trimming cost V 2 bases and J 4 bases, with 5 bases left between them. The sample here was CD4+ or CD8+ T cells sorted from blood, taken in a trial of the OX40 agonist ivuxolimab. The chain uses TRBV30 and TRBJ1-1; D is ambiguous. The clonotype comes from an adult with an advanced solid tumor such as melanoma, head and neck, liver or kidney cancer. Written as DNA, the CDR3 is TGTGCCTGGAGTCTCGGCACTGAAGCTTTCTTT. Its protein product is CAWSLGTEAFF.